Below, 21 T cell receptor beta chains from the same sample are listed, as sequenced in a study of shared clonotypes between healthy human individuals. Produced via immunoSEQ multiplex PCR; TCRdb's table is partial and in-frame only. This sample carries 2.3 million or so clones, just over 90% of them seen once, and the ten largest clones take about 0.41%. The sample taken for sequencing was naive CD4+ T cells from PBMCs. Regarding subset: CD45RA+ positively selected. The receptor source for this set is a young man in good health. Some clones in this sample may be carry-over from other donors' samples.

The chain carries TRBV2 and TRBJ2-5; D remains unclear. In germline, CDR1 is SNHLY, CDR2 FYNNEI. Trimming cost V 6 bases and J 0 bases, with 17 bases left between them. The CDR3 consists of 16 residues. CDR3 nucleotides: TGTGCCAGCAGAGGTAAATGGACGTCATACCAAGAGACCCAGTACTTC. Its translation: CASRGKWTSYQETQYF.

V gene TRBV5-1 combines with J gene TRBJ1-1; 10 nucleotides match TRBD1. Germline CDR1 is SGHRS and CDR2 is YFSETQ. V lost 2 bases to trimming and J lost 10 bases; unmatched junction nucleotides: 8. This CDR3 comprises 14 residues. The CDR3 sequence is CASSFPGQGRGAFF. The CDR3 nucleotides are TGCGCCAGCAGCTTTCCGGGACAGGGGAGGGGAGCTTTCTTT.

V usage is TRBV28 and J usage is TRBJ2-7, with 10 nucleotides matching TRBD2. Germline V CDR1 and CDR2: MDHEN, SYDVKM. The CDR3 totals 13 residues. The J segment lost 6 bases and the V segment lost 7 bases, leaving 6 bases of the junction unmatched. CDR3 in DNA: TGTGCCAGCAAGCTAGCGGGGGTGGTCGAGCAGTACTTC. Translation: CASKLAGVVEQYF.

The chain joins TRBV19 to TRBJ2-5; D remains unclear. The CDR3 runs to 17 residues. The germline V and J ends were trimmed by 3 bases and 5 bases, with 22 bases remaining between them. Germline V CDR1 and CDR2: LNHDA, SQIVND (reference sequence). Here the CDR3 reads CASSIVGRRTPTETQYF. CDR3 nucleotide sequence: TGTGCCAGTAGTATCGTCGGCAGGCGGACCCCCACGGAGACCCAGTACTTC.

The chain links TRBV7-9 to TRBJ1-1; a possible D gene is TRBD1 (5 bases). This CDR3 comprises 17 residues. Germline values: CDR1 SEHNR, CDR2 FQNEAQ (reference sequence). The V gene lost 1 base and the J gene lost 0 bases, with 15 bases spanning the gap. The CDR3 is CASSLVGAPGLNTEAFF. DNA for the CDR3: TGTGCCAGCAGCTTAGTCGGGGCACCGGGCCTGAACACTGAAGCTTTCTTT.

This clone was observed once. The V gene is TRBV27, the J gene TRBJ2-7, with D perhaps being TRBD1 or TRBD2 (7 bases each). CDR3 length equals 13 residues. CDR1 MNHEY and CDR2 SMNVEV come from the germline V gene (reference sequence). Deletions cut 4 bases from V and 6 bases from J, with 13 bases between. The DNA of the CDR3 is TGTGCCAGCAGTTCCACAGGGGAGGGCGAGCAGTACTTC. This sequence encodes CASSSTGEGEQYF.

V is TRBV7-2 and J is TRBJ1-5; unclear D gene. This CDR3 region has 15 residues. Trimming took 1 base from V and 5 from J, leaving 12 bases between them. Germline V gene lookup returns CDR1 SGHTA and CDR2 FQGNSA. The CDR3 protein is CASSLGFQIDQPQHF. The CDR3 region has the DNA TGTGCCAGCAGCTTAGGTTTTCAGATAGATCAGCCCCAGCATTTT.

The chain carries TRBV28 and TRBJ2-5, with D tentatively TRBD2 (6 bases). V shed 6 bases and J shed 5 bases, with 13 bases lying between them. CDR1 and CDR2 (germline): MDHEN, SYDVKM. This CDR3 contains 13 residues. CDR3 amino acids: CASRPTSPETQYF. Written as DNA, the CDR3 is TGTGCCAGCAGGCCCACTAGCCCCGAGACCCAGTACTTC.

The V and J genes are TRBV6-1 and TRBJ2-5; TRBD2 agrees at 9 bases. The CDR3 totals 15 residues. After removal of 6 bases from V and 9 bases from J, the junction contained 14 bases not matched to a gene. Per the germline V gene, CDR1 is MNHNS and CDR2 is SASEGT. DNA for the CDR3: TGTGCCAGCAGGGGTAGCGGGAGTGTCGCCGGGGCCCAGTACTTC. Protein product: CASRGSGSVAGAQYF.

This rearrangement joins TRBV25-1 to TRBJ2-7; 8 nucleotides match TRBD1. The germline CDR1 and CDR2 sequences are MGHDK and SYGVNS. The V gene end was trimmed by 5 bases and the J gene end by 3 bases; junction bases not matched to a gene: 12. This CDR3 region has 16 residues. The CDR3 DNA is TGTGCCAGCAGTCACCTTCAAGGACAGGGCCTCTACGAGCAGTACTTC. Protein sequence: CASSHLQGQGLYEQYF.

The rearrangement uses TRBV9 and TRBJ2-2, with 8 positions matching TRBD2. The CDR3 covers 17 residues. CDR1 and CDR2 (germline): SGDLS, YYNGEE. The V and J ends lost 4 bases and 3 bases, in that order; junction bases with no gene match: 11. Here the CDR3 DNA reads TGTGCCAGCAGCAGTGCGGGGGGAGGGCTCTACACCGGGGAGCTGTTTTTT. Translating gives CASSSAGGGLYTGELFF. Full variable domain (rest looked up from reference TRBV9 and TRBJ2-2): DSGVTQTPKHLITATGQRVTLRCSPRSGDLSVYWYQQSLDQGLQFLIQYYNGEERAKGNILERFSAQQFPDLHSELNLSSLELGDSALYFCASSSAGGGLYTGELFFGEGSRLTVL.

About this clone: Other DNA sequences from this sample encode an identical CDR3 as well. The chain joins TRBV5-4 to TRBJ2-3; D is undetermined. This CDR3 has 13 amino acids. With 0 bases removed from V and 4 bases from J, the gap between germline ends came to 6 bases. Germline assignment: CDR1 SGHNT and CDR2 YYREEE (reference sequence). CDR3 protein: CASSLGWADTQYF. The CDR3 DNA sequence: TGTGCCAGCAGCTTGGGTTGGGCAGATACGCAGTATTTT.

The CDR3 nucleotides read TGTGCCAGCAGTGCCCAGGGGGCGCGGGAGACCCAGTACTTC. Translating gives CASSAQGARETQYF. The chain has TRBV6-1 and TRBJ2-5, with 8 bases fitting TRBD1. Unmatched junction bases numbered 6, after V lost 4 bases and J lost 5 bases. Per the germline V gene, CDR1 is MNHNS and CDR2 is SASEGT. The CDR3 covers 14 residues.

The genes are TRBV10-3 and TRBJ2-7; the match to TRBD2 covers 14 bases. CDR1 and CDR2 from the germline V gene are ENHRY and SYGVKD. The junction had 8 bases not matched to a gene; V was cut back by 10 bases and J by 6 bases. This CDR3 comprises 14 residues. In nucleotides, the CDR3 is TGTGCCACCGCGGGACTAGCGGGAGAGGGCGAGCAGTACTTC. Translating gives CATAGLAGEGEQYF.

A word on this clone: Other DNA variants within this sample encode the same CDR3. CDR3 coding DNA: TGCAGCGTTGGTCAGGGTCGAAATTCACCCCTCCACTTT. As protein: CSVGQGRNSPLHF. The rearrangement uses TRBV29-1 and TRBJ1-6; possible D gene TRBD1, 5 bases. The CDR3 totals 13 residues. Between the trimmed V and J ends, which lost 4 bases and 7 bases, there was a span of 11 bases. Germline V gene lookup returns CDR1 SQVTM and CDR2 ANQGSEA.

The chain recombines TRBV29-1 with TRBJ1-6, with TRBD1 matching 10 bases. Germline-derived CDR1 and CDR2 are SQVTM and ANQGSEA. The CDR3 covers 14 residues. J lost 7 bases, V lost 7 bases, and 7 bases had no gene match. Here the CDR3 DNA reads TGCAGCGCCGCGACAGGGGGCACGAATTCACCCCTCCACTTT. This codes for CSAATGGTNSPLHF.

The sample holds one count of this clone. This chain joins TRBV28 and TRBJ1-2; a weak D match, TRBD1 (5 bases). Germline CDR1 MDHEN, CDR2 SYDVKM. The CDR3 is made up of 15 amino acids. V shed 8 bases and J shed 4 bases, with 20 bases lying between them. The chain's CDR3 is CASWDLGRFSYGYTF. CDR3 DNA sequence: TGTGCCAGCTGGGACCTAGGGCGCTTCTCCTATGGCTACACCTTC.

The CDR3 protein is CASSLLRQGPYEQYF. CDR3 in DNA: TGTGCCAGCAGCTTGTTGAGACAGGGGCCCTACGAGCAGTACTTC. The J gene is TRBJ2-7, the V gene TRBV5-8, with 8 bases identical to TRBD1. Unmatched junction bases numbered 5, after V lost 1 base and J lost 2 bases. There are 15 residues in the CDR3. The V gene's germline CDR1 is SGHTS and CDR2 YDEGEE.

This sequence joins TRBV7-9 and TRBJ2-3, with D perhaps matching TRBD2 (6 bases). This CDR3 contains 16 residues. Looked up from germline, CDR1 is SEHNR and CDR2 is FQNEAQ (reference sequence). V was trimmed by 3 bases and J by 2 bases, leaving 15 bases between them. The CDR3 spells CASSFRGTHYTDTQYF. The CDR3 region has the DNA TGTGCCAGCAGCTTTCGCGGGACTCACTACACAGATACGCAGTATTTT.

This clone came up a few times. J is TRBJ2-7 and V is TRBV7-2, with D uncertain. This CDR3 contains 16 residues. Deletions cut 5 bases from V and 3 bases from J, with 20 bases between. Germline assignment: CDR1 SGHTA and CDR2 FQGNSA. The DNA for the CDR3 is TGTGCCAGCAGCCGTCCCGCTGGAACTAATCGCTACGAGCAGTACTTC. This codes for CASSRPAGTNRYEQYF.

The DNA for the CDR3 is TGTGCCAGCAGCCCCAGCGGGATTGATGAGCAGTACTTC. This gives the protein CASSPSGIDEQYF. The chain joins TRBV7-6 to TRBJ2-7, with 7 bases identical to TRBD2. V lost 5 bases to trimming and J lost 7 bases; unmatched junction nucleotides: 8. Germline CDR1 reads SGHVS; CDR2 reads FNYEAQ. This CDR3 has 13 residues.